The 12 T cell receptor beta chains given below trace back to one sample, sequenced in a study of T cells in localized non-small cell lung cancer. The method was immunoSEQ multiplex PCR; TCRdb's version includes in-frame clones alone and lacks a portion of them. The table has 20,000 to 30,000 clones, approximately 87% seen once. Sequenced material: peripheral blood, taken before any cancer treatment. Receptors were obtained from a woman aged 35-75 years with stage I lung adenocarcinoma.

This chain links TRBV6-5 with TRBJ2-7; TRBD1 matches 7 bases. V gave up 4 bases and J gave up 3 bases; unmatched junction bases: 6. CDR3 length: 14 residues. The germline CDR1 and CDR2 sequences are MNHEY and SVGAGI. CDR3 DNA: TGTGCCAGCAGTTTTATGACAGGGAACTACGAGCAGTACTTC. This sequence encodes CASSFMTGNYEQYF.

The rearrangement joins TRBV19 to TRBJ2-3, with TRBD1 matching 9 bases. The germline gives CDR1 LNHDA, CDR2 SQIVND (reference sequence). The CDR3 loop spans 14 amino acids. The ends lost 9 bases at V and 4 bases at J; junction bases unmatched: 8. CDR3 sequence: CASRNRGRPDTQYF. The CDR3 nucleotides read TGTGCCAGCCGGAACAGGGGGCGCCCAGATACGCAGTATTTT.

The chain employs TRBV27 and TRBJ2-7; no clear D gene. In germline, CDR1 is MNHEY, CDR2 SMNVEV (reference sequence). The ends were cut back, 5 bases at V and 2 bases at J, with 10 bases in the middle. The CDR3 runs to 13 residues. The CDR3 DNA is TGTGCCAGCAGTGCCAGGCCTGCCTACGAGCAGTACTTC. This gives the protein CASSARPAYEQYF.

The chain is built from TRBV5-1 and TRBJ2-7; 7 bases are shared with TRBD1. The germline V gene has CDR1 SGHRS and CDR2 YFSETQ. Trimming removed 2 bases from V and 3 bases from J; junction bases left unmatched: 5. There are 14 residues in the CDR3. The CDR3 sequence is CASSFTAGGYEQYF. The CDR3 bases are TGCGCCAGCAGCTTCACTGCAGGGGGCTACGAGCAGTACTTC.

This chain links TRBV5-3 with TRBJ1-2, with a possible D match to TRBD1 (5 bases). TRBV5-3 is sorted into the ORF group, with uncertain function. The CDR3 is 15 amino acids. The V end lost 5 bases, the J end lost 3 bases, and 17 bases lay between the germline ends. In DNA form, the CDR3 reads TGTGCCAGAAGGCATGTAGGGGTTTTCCACTATGGCTACACCTTC. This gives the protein CARRHVGVFHYGYTF.

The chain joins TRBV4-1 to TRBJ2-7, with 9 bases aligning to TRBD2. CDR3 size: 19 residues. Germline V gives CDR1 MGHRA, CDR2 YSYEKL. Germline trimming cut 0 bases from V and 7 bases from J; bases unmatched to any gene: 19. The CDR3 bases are TGCGCCAGCAGCCAAGACCCCCGGGGCGAGGGACTAGCAGGGTTTGAGCAGTACTTC. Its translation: CASSQDPRGEGLAGFEQYF.

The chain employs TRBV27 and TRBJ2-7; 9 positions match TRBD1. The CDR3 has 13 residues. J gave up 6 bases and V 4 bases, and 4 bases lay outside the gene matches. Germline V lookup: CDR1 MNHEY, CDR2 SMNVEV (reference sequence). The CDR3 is CASSWDREGEQYF. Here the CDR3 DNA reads TGTGCCAGCAGTTGGGACAGGGAGGGCGAGCAGTACTTC.

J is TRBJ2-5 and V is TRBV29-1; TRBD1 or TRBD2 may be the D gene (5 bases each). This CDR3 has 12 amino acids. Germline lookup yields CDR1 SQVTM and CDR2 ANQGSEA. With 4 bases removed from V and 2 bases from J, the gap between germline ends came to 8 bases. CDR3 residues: CSVGGYQETQYF. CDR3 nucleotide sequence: TGCAGCGTTGGGGGGTATCAAGAGACCCAGTACTTC.

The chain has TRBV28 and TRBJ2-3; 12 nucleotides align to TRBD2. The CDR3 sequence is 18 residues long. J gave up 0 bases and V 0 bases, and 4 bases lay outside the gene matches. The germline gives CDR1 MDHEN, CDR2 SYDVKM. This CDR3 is CASSLWLAGGISTDTQYF. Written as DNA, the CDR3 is TGTGCCAGCAGTTTATGGCTAGCGGGGGGGATTAGCACAGATACGCAGTATTTT.

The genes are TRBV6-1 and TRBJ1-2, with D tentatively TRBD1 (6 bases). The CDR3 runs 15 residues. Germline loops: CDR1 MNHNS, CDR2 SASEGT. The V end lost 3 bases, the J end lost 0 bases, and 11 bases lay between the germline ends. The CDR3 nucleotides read TGTGCCAGCAGTGAGGGGGCTGGTTCTAACTATGGCTACACCTTC. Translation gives CASSEGAGSNYGYTF.

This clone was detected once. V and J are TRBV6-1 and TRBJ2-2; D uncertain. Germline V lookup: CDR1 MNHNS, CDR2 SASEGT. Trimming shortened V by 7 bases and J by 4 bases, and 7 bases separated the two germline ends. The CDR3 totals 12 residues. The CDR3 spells CASIRLTGELFF. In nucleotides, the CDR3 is TGTGCCAGCATTCGGCTCACCGGGGAGCTGTTTTTT.

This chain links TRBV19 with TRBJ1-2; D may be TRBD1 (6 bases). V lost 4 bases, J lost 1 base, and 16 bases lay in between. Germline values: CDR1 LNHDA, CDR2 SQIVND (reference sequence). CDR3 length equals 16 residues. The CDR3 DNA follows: TGTGCCAGTAGTAGAGGGGGGGCTAAGAATAACTATGGCTACACCTTC. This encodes CASSRGGAKNNYGYTF.